Following are 3 T cell receptor beta chains from one sample sequenced in a study of shared T cell receptors in the human thymus. Some clones are missing from TCRdb's copy, which holds only in-frame ones; the method was immunoSEQ multiplex PCR. Of hundreds of thousands of clones detected, approximately 90% appear once; the ten largest clones hold around 0.0099%. The sample also formed part of further work on human thymus T cells.

The sequencing input was thymocytes. The receptors come from a boy under two years old with a congenital heart defect.

V and J are TRBV12-5 and TRBJ1-2; D is possibly TRBD1 (6 bases). Germline V gene data show CDR1 as LGHNT and CDR2 as FRNRAP. This CDR3 comprises 16 residues. Trimming pared 6 bases from V and 8 bases from J, leaving 25 bases between. The CDR3 is CASGPSLRGQGWGYTF. The CDR3 DNA reads TGTGCTAGTGGCCCAAGTCTTCGTGGGCAGGGGTGGGGCTACACCTTC.

This clone occurred once. The rearrangement links TRBV30 to TRBJ2-1; weak D call: TRBD2 (6 bases). V was cut by 0 bases and J by 4 bases, with 13 bases left in between. This CDR3 region has 15 residues. Germline CDR1 reads GTSNPN; CDR2 reads SVGIG (reference sequence). CDR3 in DNA: TGTGCCTGGAGTGTAGTTAGCGGCGCGTACAATGAGCAGTTCTTC. It encodes CAWSVVSGAYNEQFF.

V usage is TRBV10-3 and J usage is TRBJ2-1; 9 bases are a match to TRBD1. Germline lookup yields CDR1 ENHRY and CDR2 SYGVKD. Trimming took 11 bases from V and 4 from J; bases not matched to a gene: 9. The CDR3 sequence is 14 residues long. CDR3 loop: CAANRGRWYNEQFF. The CDR3 nucleotides read TGTGCCGCCAACAGGGGGCGGTGGTACAATGAGCAGTTCTTC.